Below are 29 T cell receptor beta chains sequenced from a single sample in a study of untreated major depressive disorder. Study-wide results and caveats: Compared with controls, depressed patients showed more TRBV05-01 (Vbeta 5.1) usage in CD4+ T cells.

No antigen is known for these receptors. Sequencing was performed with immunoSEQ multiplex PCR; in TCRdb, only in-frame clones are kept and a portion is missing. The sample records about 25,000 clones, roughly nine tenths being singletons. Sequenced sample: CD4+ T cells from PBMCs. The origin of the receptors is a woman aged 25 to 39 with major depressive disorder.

CDR3 in DNA: TGTGCTAGTGGTGTCGGACTAGCGTCAGATACGCAGTATTTT. Translation: CASGVGLASDTQYF. The V call is TRBV12-5, the J call TRBJ2-3, with 9 bases aligning to TRBD2. With 5 bases clipped from V and 4 bases from J, the junction kept 4 bases outside the gene matches. Germline values: CDR1 LGHNT, CDR2 FRNRAP. This CDR3 region has 14 residues.

The DNA of the CDR3 is TGTGCCAGCACCCGGACGGCGGTAACGAACACTGAAGCTTTCTTT. Protein sequence: CASTRTAVTNTEAFF. The chain combines TRBV9 with TRBJ1-1; D is unresolved. The CDR3 length is 15 residues. CDR1 is SGDLS and CDR2 is YYNGEE in the germline V gene. Trimming pared 6 bases from V and 1 base from J, leaving 16 bases between.

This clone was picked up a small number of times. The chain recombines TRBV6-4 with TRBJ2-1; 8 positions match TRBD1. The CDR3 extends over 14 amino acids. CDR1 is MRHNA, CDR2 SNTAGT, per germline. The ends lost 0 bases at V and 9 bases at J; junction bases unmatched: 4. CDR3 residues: CASSDSPGGGEQFF. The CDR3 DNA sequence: TGTGCCAGCAGTGACTCGCCAGGGGGCGGTGAGCAGTTCTTC.

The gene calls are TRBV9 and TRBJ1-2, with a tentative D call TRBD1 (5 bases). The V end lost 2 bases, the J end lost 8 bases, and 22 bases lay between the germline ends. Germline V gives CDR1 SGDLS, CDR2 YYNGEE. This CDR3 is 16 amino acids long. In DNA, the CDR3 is TGTGCCAGCAGCGTGAGCGAAGGGGTTTGGTTCGGCGGCTACACCTTC. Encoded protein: CASSVSEGVWFGGYTF. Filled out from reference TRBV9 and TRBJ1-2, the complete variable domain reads DSGVTQTPKHLITATGQRVTLRCSPRSGDLSVYWYQQSLDQGLQFLIQYYNGEERAKGNILERFSAQQFPDLHSELNLSSLELGDSALYFCASSVSEGVWFGGYTFGSGTRLTVV.

Here the CDR3 DNA reads TGTGCCAGCAGCTTGCTCGGAGCCTTCTATGGCTACACCTTC. This encodes CASSLLGAFYGYTF. V and J are TRBV7-2 and TRBJ1-2; D call uncertain. Germline V CDR1 and CDR2: SGHTA, FQGNSA. This CDR3 region has 14 residues. V was shortened by 3 bases and J by 4 bases, with 12 bases between the two germline ends.

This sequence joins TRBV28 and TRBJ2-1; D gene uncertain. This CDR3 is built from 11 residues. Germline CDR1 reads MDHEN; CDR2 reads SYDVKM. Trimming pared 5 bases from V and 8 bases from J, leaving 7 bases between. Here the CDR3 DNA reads TGTGCCAGCAGTACCAAGGATGAGCAGTTCTTC. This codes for CASSTKDEQFF.

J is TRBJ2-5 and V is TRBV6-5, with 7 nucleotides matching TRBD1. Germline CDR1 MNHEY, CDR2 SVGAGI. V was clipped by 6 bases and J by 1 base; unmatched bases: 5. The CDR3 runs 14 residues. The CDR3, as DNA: TGTGCCAGCAGACGCTGGACAGGCCAAGAGACCCAGTACTTC. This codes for CASRRWTGQETQYF.

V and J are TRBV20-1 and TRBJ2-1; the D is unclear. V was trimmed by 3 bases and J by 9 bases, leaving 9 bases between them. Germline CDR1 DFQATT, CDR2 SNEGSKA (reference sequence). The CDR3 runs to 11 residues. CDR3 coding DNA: TGCAGTGCTAGGCTGGACGGTGAGCAGTTCTTC. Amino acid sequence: CSARLDGEQFF.

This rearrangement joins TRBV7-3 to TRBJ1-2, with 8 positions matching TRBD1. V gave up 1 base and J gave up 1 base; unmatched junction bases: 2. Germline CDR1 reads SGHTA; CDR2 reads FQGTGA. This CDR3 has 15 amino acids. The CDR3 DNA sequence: TGTGCCAGCAGCTTAAACGGACAGGGTAACTATGGCTACACCTTC. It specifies CASSLNGQGNYGYTF.

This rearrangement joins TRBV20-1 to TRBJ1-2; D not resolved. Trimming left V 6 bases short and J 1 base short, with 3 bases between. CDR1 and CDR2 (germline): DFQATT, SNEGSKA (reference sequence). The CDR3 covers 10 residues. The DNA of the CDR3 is TGCAGTGCCCTTAACTATGGCTACACCTTC. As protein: CSALNYGYTF.

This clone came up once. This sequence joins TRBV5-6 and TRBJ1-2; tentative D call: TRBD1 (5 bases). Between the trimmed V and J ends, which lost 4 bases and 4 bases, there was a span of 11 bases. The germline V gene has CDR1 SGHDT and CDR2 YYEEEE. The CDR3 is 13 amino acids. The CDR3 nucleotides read TGTGCCAGCAGCGGGGGGAAGCTCTATGGCTACACCTTC. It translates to CASSGGKLYGYTF.

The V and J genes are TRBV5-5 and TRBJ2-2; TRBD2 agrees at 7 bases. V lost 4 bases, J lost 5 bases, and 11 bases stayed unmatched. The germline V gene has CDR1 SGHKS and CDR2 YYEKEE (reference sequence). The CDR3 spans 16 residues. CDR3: CASSLLAGVVTGELFF. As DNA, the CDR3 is TGTGCCAGCAGCCTCTTGGCGGGAGTTGTTACCGGGGAGCTGTTTTTT.

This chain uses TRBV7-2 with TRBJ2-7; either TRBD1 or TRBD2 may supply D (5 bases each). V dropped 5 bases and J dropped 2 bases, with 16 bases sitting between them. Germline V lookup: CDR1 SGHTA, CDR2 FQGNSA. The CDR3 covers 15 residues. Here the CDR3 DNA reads TGTGCCAGCAGCCAGACCCTGGGACGGGCCTACGAGCAGTACTTC. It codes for CASSQTLGRAYEQYF.

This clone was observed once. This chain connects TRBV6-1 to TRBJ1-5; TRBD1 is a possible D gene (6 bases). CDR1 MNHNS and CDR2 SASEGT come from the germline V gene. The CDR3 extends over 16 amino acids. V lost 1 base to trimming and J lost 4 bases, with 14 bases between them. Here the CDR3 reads CASSEGGPSTNQPQHF. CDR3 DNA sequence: TGTGCCAGCAGTGAAGGGGGGCCCAGCACGAATCAGCCCCAGCATTTT.

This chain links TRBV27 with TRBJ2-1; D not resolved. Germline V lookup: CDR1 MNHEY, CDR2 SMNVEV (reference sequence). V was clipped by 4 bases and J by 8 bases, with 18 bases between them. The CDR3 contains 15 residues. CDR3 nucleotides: TGTGCCAGCAGTTCCCTTGGCGCGAAGAAATATGAGCAGTTCTTC. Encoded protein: CASSSLGAKKYEQFF.

The DNA of the CDR3 is TGTGCCAGCAGCCGCGCCGGCGGCGAGACCCAGTACTTC. As protein: CASSRAGGETQYF. This chain joins TRBV7-9 and TRBJ2-5; D unclear. The CDR3 is 13 amino acids. CDR1 is SEHNR, CDR2 FQNEAQ, per germline (reference sequence). V was trimmed by 5 bases and J by 5 bases, leaving 12 bases between them.

The CDR3 sequence: CASSPLGSTDTQYF. The CDR3 DNA reads as TGTGCCAGCTCACCCCTAGGGAGCACAGATACGCAGTATTTT. This sequence joins TRBV18 and TRBJ2-3; no reliable D call. CDR3 length equals 14 residues. Trimming took 3 bases from V and 0 from J, leaving 7 bases between them. Germline CDR1 and CDR2: KGHSH and LQKENI.

For the CDR3, the DNA is TGCGCCAGCAGCGGACAGGATAATTCACCCCTCCACTTT. This translates into CASSGQDNSPLHF. V usage is TRBV5-1 and J usage is TRBJ1-6; 7 bases are shared with TRBD1. V lost 4 bases and J lost 5; bases outside the gene matches: 0. Germline CDR1 is SGHRS and CDR2 is YFSETQ. The CDR3 totals 13 residues.

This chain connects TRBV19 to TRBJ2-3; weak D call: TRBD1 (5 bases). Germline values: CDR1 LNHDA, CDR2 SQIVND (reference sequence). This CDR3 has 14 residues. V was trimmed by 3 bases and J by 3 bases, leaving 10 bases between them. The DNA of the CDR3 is TGTGCCAGTAGTATTGCAGGGAAGACAGATACGCAGTATTTT. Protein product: CASSIAGKTDTQYF.

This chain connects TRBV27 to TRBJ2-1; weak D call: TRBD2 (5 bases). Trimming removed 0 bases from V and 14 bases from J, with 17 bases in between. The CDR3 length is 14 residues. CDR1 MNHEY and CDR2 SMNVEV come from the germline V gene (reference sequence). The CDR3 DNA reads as TGTGCCAGCAGTTTATCACATAAAACCTACGGGGAGTTCTTC. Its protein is CASSLSHKTYGEFF.

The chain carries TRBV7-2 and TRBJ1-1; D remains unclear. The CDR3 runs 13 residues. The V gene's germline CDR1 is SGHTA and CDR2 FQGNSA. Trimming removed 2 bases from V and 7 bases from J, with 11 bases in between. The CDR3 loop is CASSLLGTVEAFF. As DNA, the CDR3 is TGTGCCAGCAGCTTATTAGGAACGGTTGAAGCTTTCTTT. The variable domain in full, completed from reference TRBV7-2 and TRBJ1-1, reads GAGVSQSPSNKVTEKGKDVELRCDPISGHTALYWYRQSLGQGLEFLIYFQGNSAPDKSGLPSDRFSAERTGGSVSTLTIQRTQQEDSAVYLCASSLLGTVEAFFGQGTRLTVV.

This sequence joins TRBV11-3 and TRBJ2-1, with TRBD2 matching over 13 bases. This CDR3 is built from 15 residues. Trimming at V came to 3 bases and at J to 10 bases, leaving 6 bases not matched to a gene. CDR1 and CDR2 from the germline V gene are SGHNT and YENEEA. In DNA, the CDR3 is TGTGCCAGCAGCTTCGGACTAGCGGGAGTAAACGAGCAGTTCTTC. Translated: CASSFGLAGVNEQFF.

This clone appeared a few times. CDR3 DNA sequence: TGCGCCAGCAGCTTGGAACGGATGAACACCGGGGAGCTGTTTTTT. Translation: CASSLERMNTGELFF. The rearrangement uses TRBV5-1 and TRBJ2-2; D is unresolved. Germline loops: CDR1 SGHRS, CDR2 YFSETQ. V was shortened by 0 bases and J by 1 base, with 7 bases between the two germline ends. This CDR3 has 15 residues. Using reference TRBV5-1 and TRBJ2-2 for the parts outside the CDR3, the full variable domain is KAGVTQTPRYLIKTRGQQVTLSCSPISGHRSVSWYQQTPGQGLQFLFEYFSETQRNKGNFPGRFSGRQFSNSRSEMNVSTLELGDSALYLCASSLERMNTGELFFGEGSRLTVL.

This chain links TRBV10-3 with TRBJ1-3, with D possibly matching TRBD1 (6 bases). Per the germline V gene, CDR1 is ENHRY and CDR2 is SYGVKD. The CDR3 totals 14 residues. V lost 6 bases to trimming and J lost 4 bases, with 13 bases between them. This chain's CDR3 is CAISAFQGGNTIYF. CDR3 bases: TGTGCCATCAGCGCCTTCCAGGGGGGAAACACCATATATTTT.

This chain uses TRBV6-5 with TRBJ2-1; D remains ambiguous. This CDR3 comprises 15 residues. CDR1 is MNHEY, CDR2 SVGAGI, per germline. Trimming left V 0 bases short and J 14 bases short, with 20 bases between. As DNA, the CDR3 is TGTGCCAGCAGTTACTCGCGACCGAAAGGACGGAACGAGTTCTTC. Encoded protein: CASSYSRPKGRNEFF.

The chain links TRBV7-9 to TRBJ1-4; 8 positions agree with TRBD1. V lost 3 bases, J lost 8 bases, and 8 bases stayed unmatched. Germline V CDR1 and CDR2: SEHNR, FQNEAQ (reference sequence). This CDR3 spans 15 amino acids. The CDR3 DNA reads TGTGCCAGCAGCTTCTCCGGGACAGGACTGGAAAAACTGTTTTTT. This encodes CASSFSGTGLEKLFF.

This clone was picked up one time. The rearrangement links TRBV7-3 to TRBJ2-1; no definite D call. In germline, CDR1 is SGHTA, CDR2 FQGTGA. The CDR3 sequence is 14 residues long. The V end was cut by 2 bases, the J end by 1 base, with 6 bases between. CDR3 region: CASSLGVSYNEQFF. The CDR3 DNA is TGTGCCAGCAGCTTAGGGGTTTCCTACAATGAGCAGTTCTTC.

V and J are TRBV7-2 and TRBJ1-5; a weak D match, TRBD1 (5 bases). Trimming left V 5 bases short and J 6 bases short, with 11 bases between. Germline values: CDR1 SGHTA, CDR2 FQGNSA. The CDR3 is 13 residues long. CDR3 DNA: TGTGCCAGCAGCCCATCGGGGGGTCAGCCCCAGCATTTT. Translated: CASSPSGGQPQHF.

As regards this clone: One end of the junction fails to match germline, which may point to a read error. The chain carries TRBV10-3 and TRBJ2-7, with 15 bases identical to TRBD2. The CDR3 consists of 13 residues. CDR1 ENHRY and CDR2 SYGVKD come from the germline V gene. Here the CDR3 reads CAIIGLAGGPSLF. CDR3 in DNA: TGTGCCATCATCGGACTAGCGGGAGGGCCTTCCCTCTTC.